Below are 3 T cell receptor beta chains sequenced from a single sample in a study of blood T cell repertoires in COVID-19. Assay: immunoSEQ multiplex PCR; the TCRdb copy retains only in-frame clones and omits some. The table lists some 380,000 clones, more than 70% of them singletons. The sequenced sample consisted of PBMCs or T cells enriched from blood (not recorded which). Every receptor here comes from a man aged 30 to 39 who had recovered from COVID-19.

The V gene is TRBV30, the J gene TRBJ2-3; the D gene is possibly TRBD2 (6 bases). The V gene's germline CDR1 is GTSNPN and CDR2 SVGIG (reference sequence). The CDR3 sequence is 12 residues long. Deletions cut 0 bases from V and 12 bases from J, with 13 bases between. In nucleotides, the CDR3 is TGTGCCTGGAGTGTACCCCCAGGGACTCAGTATTTT. Translation: CAWSVPPGTQYF.

On this clone itself: Its ends do not fully match the called genes, so a read error is possible. The chain is built from TRBV3-1 (or the pseudogene TRBV3-2) and TRBJ1-1, with D perhaps TRBD1 (5 bases). Germline CDR1 LGHDT, CDR2 YNNKEL (reference sequence). The length of the CDR3 is 13 residues. CDR3 region: CASSLGVGSPSDF. In DNA form, the CDR3 reads TGTGCCAGCAGCCTAGGGGTGGGCAGCCCATCCGACTTT.

This rearrangement joins TRBV5-1 to TRBJ1-2; 7 bases agree with TRBD1. J was trimmed by 9 bases and V by 4 bases; bases with no gene match: 6. The CDR3 has 12 amino acids. CDR1 SGHRS and CDR2 YFSETQ come from the germline V gene. CDR3 protein: CASSTGVISYTF. CDR3 nucleotides: TGCGCCAGCAGCACAGGGGTAATTAGCTACACCTTC.